Each of the 2 T cell receptor beta chains below was sequenced from the same sample in a study of T-cell reconstitution after alpha-beta-depleted transplantation in children. The library targeted TCRbeta and was prepared with unique molecular identifiers. TCRdb redid the calling of the PCR reads with MiXCR, one entry per CDR3 protein. This sample has 500,000 or so distinct CDR3 sequences, with over 10% found just once. The source material was PBMCs, mostly from graft donor cells, sampled 180 days after TCRalphabeta/CD19-depleted stem cell transplant. These receptors all come from a female patient aged 2-15 years who had a stem cell transplant for aplastic anemia, so the T cells may come from the graft donor.

The chain carries TRBV12-3 or TRBV12-4 and TRBJ1-2; 9 bases are shared with TRBD1. The CDR3 consists of 13 residues. The CDR3 loop reads CGTGVPSNYGYTF. The DNA of the CDR3 is TGTGGGACAGGGGTGCCTTCTAACTATGGCTACACCTTC.

This clonotype was picked up a small number of times. The chain has TRBV7-2 and TRBJ2-1; the D call may be TRBD1 or TRBD2 (6 bases each). Trimming removed 4 bases from V and 4 bases from J, with 14 bases in between. Germline V gives CDR1 SGHTA, CDR2 FQGNSA. The CDR3 is made up of 15 amino acids. The DNA of the CDR3 is TGTGCCAGCAGCTCGGAGGGGGGTTATTACAATGAGCAGTTCTTC. It is translated as CASSSEGGYYNEQFF.